This T cell receptor (beta chain) appears in the sequencing data of a study of T-cell memory formation after mild COVID-19. Across the study: Most TCR clusters belonged to a single donor. Points from the study as a whole: Clones that contracted from day 15 to 85 had balanced CD4/CD8; later expanders were CD4+ biased.

This clonotype has a handful of counts. Its antigen remains unknown. Each CDR3 protein is one row after TCRdb ran MiXCR on the 5' RACE reads. The data hold about 290,000 distinct CDR3 sequences, with about a sixth observed a single time. CDR3 length equals 16 residues. CDR1 SGHVS and CDR2 FNYEAQ come from the germline V gene. The V segment lost 1 base and the J segment 4 bases; nucleotides outside the gene matches: 4. The sample consisted of PBMCs or a T cell subset sorted from them (not recorded which). The receptor was isolated from a man between 18 and 35 years old who had mild COVID-19 (a few samples of this study predate the infection). Cell type and time point are not known. The chain combines TRBV7-6 with TRBJ2-2, with 9 bases identical to TRBD2. The DNA of the CDR3 is TGTGCCAGCAGCTTAGAAAAGCGGGGGGCCACCGGGGAGCTGTTTTTT. Its translation is CASSLEKRGATGELFF.